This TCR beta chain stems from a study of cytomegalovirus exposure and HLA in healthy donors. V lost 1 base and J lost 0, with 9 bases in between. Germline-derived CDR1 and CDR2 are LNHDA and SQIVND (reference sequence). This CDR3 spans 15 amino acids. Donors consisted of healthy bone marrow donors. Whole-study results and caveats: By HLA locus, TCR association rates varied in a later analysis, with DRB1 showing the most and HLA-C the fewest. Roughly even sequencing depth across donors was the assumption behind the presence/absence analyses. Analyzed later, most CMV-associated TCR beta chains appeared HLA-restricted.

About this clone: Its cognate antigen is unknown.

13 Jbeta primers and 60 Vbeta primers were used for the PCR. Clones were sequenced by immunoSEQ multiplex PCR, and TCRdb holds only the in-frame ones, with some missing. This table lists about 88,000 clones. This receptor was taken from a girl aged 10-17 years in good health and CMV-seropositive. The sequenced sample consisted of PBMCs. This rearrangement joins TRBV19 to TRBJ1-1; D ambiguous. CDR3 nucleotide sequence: TGTGCCAGTAGTATAGCGGAGCATATGAACACTGAAGCTTTCTTT. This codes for CASSIAEHMNTEAFF.